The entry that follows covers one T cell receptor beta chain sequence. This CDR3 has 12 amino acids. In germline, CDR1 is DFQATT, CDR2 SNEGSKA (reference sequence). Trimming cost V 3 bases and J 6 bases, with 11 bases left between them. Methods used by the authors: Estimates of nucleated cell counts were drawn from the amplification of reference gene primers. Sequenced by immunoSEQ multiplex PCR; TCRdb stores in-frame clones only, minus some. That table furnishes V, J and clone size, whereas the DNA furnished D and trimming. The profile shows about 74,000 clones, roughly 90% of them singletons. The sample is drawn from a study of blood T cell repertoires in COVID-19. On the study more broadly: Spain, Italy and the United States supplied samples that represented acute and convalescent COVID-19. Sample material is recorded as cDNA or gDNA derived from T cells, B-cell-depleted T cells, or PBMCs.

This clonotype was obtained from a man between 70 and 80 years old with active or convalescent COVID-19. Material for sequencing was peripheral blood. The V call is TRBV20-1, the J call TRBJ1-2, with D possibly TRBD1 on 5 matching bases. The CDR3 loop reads CSASGGVDGYTF. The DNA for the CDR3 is TGCAGTGCTAGTGGGGGGGTGGATGGCTACACCTTC.